These T cell receptor beta chains were read from a single sample in a study of early T cells in non-severe SARS-CoV-2 infection. In TCRdb, the 5' RACE reads were re-called with MiXCR into one record per CDR3 protein. This table has 54,000 or so distinct CDR3 sequences, 10% to 15% appearing once. The material sequenced was whole blood. These receptors were collected from an adult who was a healthcare worker with PCR-confirmed SARS-CoV-2 infection or an uninfected control (not recorded which). The CDR3 runs from the conserved cysteine through the conserved F or W. D genes are given only for firm matches. Expanded clones get a size class; other rows say once, few or many, or leave the size out.

d_call	j_call	clone_size	v_call	cdr3_aa	cdr3_nt
TRBD1	TRBJ2-7	NA	TRBV12-3/TRBV12-4	CASRSTGGYEQYF	TGTGCCAGCAGGTCGACAGGGGGGTACGAGCAGTACTTC
NA	TRBJ2-3	NA	TRBV29-1	CSVEDPTGQTADTQYF	TGCAGCGTCGAAGATCCAACCGGACAGACCGCAGATACGCAGTATTTT
TRBD2	TRBJ2-1	many	TRBV5-1	CASSLALADYNEQFF	TGCGCCAGCAGCTTGGCACTAGCGGATTACAATGAGCAGTTCTTC
NA	TRBJ1-1	NA	TRBV18	CASSPRGGQDTEAFF	TGTGCCAGCTCACCCCGCGGGGGCCAAGATACTGAAGCTTTCTTT
NA	TRBJ2-5	NA	TRBV21-1	CATTGETQYF	TGTGCCACCACCGGAGAGACCCAGTACTTC
NA	TRBJ1-4	many	TRBV2	CASSSKTGEKLFF	TGTGCCAGCAGCTCAAAGACAGGAGAGAAACTGTTTTTT
NA	TRBJ1-1	NA	TRBV7-6	CASRATADTEAFF	TGTGCCAGCAGGGCTACTGCAGACACTGAAGCTTTCTTT
TRBD2	TRBJ2-1	few	TRBV20-1	CSAASLGGAPYNEQFF	TGCAGTGCTGCCTCCCTCGGGGGGGCCCCCTACAATGAGCAGTTCTTC
TRBD1	TRBJ2-7	many	TRBV7-2	CASRTGQGIYEQYF	TGTGCCAGCAGAACGGGACAGGGGATCTACGAGCAGTACTTC
TRBD2	TRBJ2-2	many	TRBV20-1	CSASDPSGVAGELFF	TGCAGTGCTAGTGACCCTAGCGGAGTCGCCGGGGAGCTGTTTTTT
TRBD2	TRBJ2-2	many	TRBV24-1	CATSDAAGGPSGELFF	TGTGCCACCAGTGACGCTGCGGGGGGCCCGTCCGGGGAGCTGTTTTTT
NA	TRBJ2-3	few	TRBV29-1	CSVVDRLNTQYF	TGCAGCGTTGTGGACCGTCTTAATACGCAGTATTTT
NA	TRBJ1-4	few	TRBV10-3	CATSGLTINEKLFF	TGTGCCACCTCGGGACTCACGATTAATGAAAAACTGTTTTTT
NA	TRBJ2-7	NA	TRBV28	CASETRATYEQYF	TGTGCCAGCGAAACCAGGGCCACCTACGAGCAGTACTTC
NA	TRBJ2-7	medium-sized	TRBV20-1	CSARDLSEDLGEQYF	TGCAGTGCTAGAGATCTGAGTGAGGACCTTGGGGAGCAGTACTTC
NA	TRBJ2-4	NA	TRBV20-1	CSAAIPMSGLAKNIQYF	TGCAGTGCCGCTATACCAATGAGCGGATTAGCCAAAAACATTCAGTACTTC
NA	TRBJ2-2	few	TRBV20-1	CSARDPRVTGELFF	TGCAGTGCTAGAGATCCCAGGGTCACCGGGGAGCTGTTTTTT
TRBD1	TRBJ1-1	NA	TRBV5-1	CASATGTGSFGTEAFF	TGCGCCAGCGCGACCGGGACAGGGTCGTTTGGCACTGAAGCTTTCTTT
NA	TRBJ2-1	few	TRBV6-5	CASSSNGPYNEQFF	TGTGCCAGCAGTTCTAACGGCCCCTACAATGAGCAGTTCTTC
TRBD2	TRBJ2-2	NA	TRBV27	CASSWASGARTNTGELFF	TGTGCCAGCAGTTGGGCTAGCGGGGCGAGAACGAACACCGGGGAGCTGTTTTTT
TRBD2	TRBJ2-7	few	TRBV18	CASSSPGLAGGYEQYF	TGTGCCAGCTCGTCTCCGGGACTAGCGGGAGGCTACGAGCAGTACTTC
TRBD2	TRBJ2-3	NA	TRBV29-1	CSFGLAGPTDTQYF	TGCAGCTTTGGACTAGCGGGTCCCACAGATACGCAGTATTTT
NA	TRBJ1-2	few	TRBV10-3	CAISESRSPNYGYTF	TGTGCCATCAGTGAGTCTAGGAGCCCTAACTATGGCTACACCTTC
TRBD2	TRBJ2-7	few	TRBV27	CASSPGTSGAGGQYF	TGTGCCAGCAGTCCTGGGACTAGCGGGGCCGGGGGGCAGTACTTC
NA	TRBJ2-7	NA	TRBV5-1	CASSRAAGASYEQYF	TGCGCCAGCAGCCGGGCGGCAGGGGCGTCCTACGAGCAGTACTTC
TRBD1	TRBJ1-1	NA	TRBV11-2	CASSLAARGLYTEAFF	TGTGCCAGCAGCTTAGCGGCCAGGGGGCTATATACTGAAGCTTTCTTT
NA	TRBJ2-3	few	TRBV4-2	CASSQVSSRILTDTQYF	TGTGCCAGCAGCCAAGTCTCGAGTCGAATTCTCACAGATACGCAGTATTTT
TRBD1	TRBJ1-1	many	TRBV30	CAWSPSTGEAFF	TGTGCCTGGAGTCCTTCGACAGGGGAAGCTTTCTTT
TRBD2	TRBJ2-7	many	TRBV6-4	CASSRTSGRASSSYEQYF	TGTGCCAGCAGTCGGACTAGCGGGAGGGCCTCGTCCAGCTACGAGCAGTACTTC
NA	TRBJ2-5	few	TRBV7-7	CASSLRGDGRETQYF	TGTGCCAGCAGCTTACGAGGGGATGGTCGCGAGACCCAGTACTTC
TRBD2	TRBJ2-1	many	TRBV5-1	CASSYPNRSGTSGSNEQFF	TGCGCCAGCAGCTACCCGAACCGATCCGGGACTAGCGGGAGTAATGAGCAGTTCTTC
TRBD1	TRBJ1-2	NA	TRBV27	CASKPGQLYGYTF	TGTGCCAGCAAACCGGGACAGCTCTATGGCTACACCTTC
TRBD1	TRBJ2-1	NA	TRBV4-3	CASSQDWRQGGNEQFF	TGCGCCAGCAGCCAAGATTGGAGACAGGGGGGGAATGAGCAGTTCTTC
TRBD2	TRBJ2-5	few	TRBV29-1	CSVPAGGNQETQYF	TGCAGCGTGCCAGCGGGGGGGAACCAAGAGACCCAGTACTTC